The entry below gives a single T cell receptor beta chain sequence along with its context. This sample is drawn from a study of blood T cell repertoires in COVID-19. V was trimmed by 4 bases and J by 4 bases, leaving 14 bases between them. CDR3 length: 14 residues. The V gene's germline CDR1 is SGHTS and CDR2 YDEGEE. The table came from immunoSEQ multiplex PCR; TCRdb's copy has only in-frame clones and leaves some out. The data show roughly 400,000 clones, roughly 88% seen once. The specimen was PBMCs or T cells enriched from blood (not recorded which). The TCR originated in a woman between 40 and 50 years old with acute COVID-19. This rearrangement joins TRBV5-8 to TRBJ1-2; D gene uncertain. In nucleotides, the CDR3 is TGTGCCAGCAGCATAAGCGGCCCCAGCTATGGCTACACCTTC. Translation gives CASSISGPSYGYTF.